This T cell receptor (beta chain) was identified during a study of response to subunit inactivated influenza vaccine. After removal of 4 bases from V and 7 bases from J, the junction contained 8 bases not matched to a gene. This CDR3 has 13 residues. Germline V gives CDR1 SGHRS, CDR2 YFSETQ. From the RT-PCR reads, TCRdb called clonotypes with MiXCR, one entry per CDR3 protein. The sample shows about half a million distinct CDR3 sequences, approximately 24% of them seen only once. Sequences were derived from CD4+ T cells sorted from PBMCs, sampled 5 days after vaccination. The origin of this receptor is a middle-aged man who received an inactivated influenza vaccine. The genes are TRBV5-1 and TRBJ2-7; 7 nucleotides match TRBD1. The CDR3 bases are TGCGCCAGCAGCACCCAGACAGGGTGGGAGCAGTACTTC. It yields the protein CASSTQTGWEQYF.